The source of this T cell receptor (beta chain) is a study of T cell responses to AZD1222 COVID-19 vaccine. Notes on this clone: Its antigen is unidentified.

Generated by immunoSEQ multiplex PCR, the TCRdb table keeps only in-frame clones and is missing some. The repertoire holds roughly 180,000 clones, about 95% seen once, with about 0.6% in the top ten. Per germline, CDR1 MNHEY and CDR2 SVGAGI. CDR3 length: 16 amino acids. V lost 2 bases to trimming and J lost 0 bases, with 11 bases between them. Whole-study results and caveats: Spike-specific TCRs gained breadth and depth after people received two AZD1222 doses. Along spike, vaccine-associated CD4 TCRs were found throughout, with dominance at 160-218 and 743-854.

The source is an adult in good health. The J gene is TRBJ1-3, the V gene TRBV6-5, with a possible D match to TRBD1 (5 bases). Sample: peripheral blood, taken on day 0 of AZD1222 vaccination. CDR3 nucleotide sequence: TGTGCCAGCAGTTACGATGGGGCGACCTCTGGAAACACCATATATTTT. Translating gives CASSYDGATSGNTIYF.